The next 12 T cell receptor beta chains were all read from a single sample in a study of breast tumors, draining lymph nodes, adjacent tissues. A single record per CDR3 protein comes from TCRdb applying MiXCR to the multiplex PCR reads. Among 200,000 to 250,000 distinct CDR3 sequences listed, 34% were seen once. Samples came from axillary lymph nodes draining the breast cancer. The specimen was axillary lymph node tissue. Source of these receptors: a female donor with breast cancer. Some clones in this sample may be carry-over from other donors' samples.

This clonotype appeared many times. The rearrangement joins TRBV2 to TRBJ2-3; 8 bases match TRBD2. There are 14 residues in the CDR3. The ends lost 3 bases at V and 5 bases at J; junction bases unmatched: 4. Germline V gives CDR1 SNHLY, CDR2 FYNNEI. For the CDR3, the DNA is TGTGCCAGCAGTGAGCGGGGGGCGCGAGATACGCAGTATTTT. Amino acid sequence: CASSERGARDTQYF.

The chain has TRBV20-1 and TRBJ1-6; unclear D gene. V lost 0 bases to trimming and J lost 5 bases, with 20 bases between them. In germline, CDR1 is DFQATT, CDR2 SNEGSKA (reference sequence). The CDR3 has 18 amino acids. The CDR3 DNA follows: TGCAGTGCTAGAGATGGGAAAATTCTAGGATCTAATAATTCACCCCTCCACTTT. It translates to CSARDGKILGSNNSPLHF.

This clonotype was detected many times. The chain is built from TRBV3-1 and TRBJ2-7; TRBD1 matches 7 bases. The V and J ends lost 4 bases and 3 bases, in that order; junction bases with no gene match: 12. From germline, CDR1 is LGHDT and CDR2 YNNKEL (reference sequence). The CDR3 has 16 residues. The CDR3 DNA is TGTGCCAGCAGCCTTACACCCAGGGGGACCGTCTACGAGCAGTACTTC. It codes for CASSLTPRGTVYEQYF.

CDR3: CASSFYGQGATDTQYF. DNA for the CDR3: TGTGCCAGCAGCTTTTATGGACAGGGGGCCACGGATACGCAGTATTTT. This rearrangement joins TRBV7-9 to TRBJ2-3, with TRBD1 matching 11 bases. Germline trimming cut 3 bases from V and 6 bases from J; bases unmatched to any gene: 8. CDR1 SEHNR and CDR2 FQNEAQ come from the germline V gene (reference sequence). This CDR3 has 16 residues.

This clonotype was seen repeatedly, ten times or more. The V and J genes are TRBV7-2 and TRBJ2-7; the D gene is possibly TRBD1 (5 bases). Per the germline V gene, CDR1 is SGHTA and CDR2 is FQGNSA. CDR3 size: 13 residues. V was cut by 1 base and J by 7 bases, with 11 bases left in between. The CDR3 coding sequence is TGTGCCAGCAGCTTAGGAACCCCAGGGGAGCAGTACTTC. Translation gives CASSLGTPGEQYF.

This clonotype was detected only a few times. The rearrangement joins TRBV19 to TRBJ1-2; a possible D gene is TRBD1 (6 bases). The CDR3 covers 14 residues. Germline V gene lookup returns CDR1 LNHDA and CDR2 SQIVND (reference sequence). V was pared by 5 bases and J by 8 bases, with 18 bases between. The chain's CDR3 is CASSPQDRRAGYTF. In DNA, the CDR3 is TGTGCCAGTAGTCCCCAGGACAGACGGGCCGGCTACACCTTC. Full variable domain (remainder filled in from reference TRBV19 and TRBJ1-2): DGGITQSPKYLFRKEGQNVTLSCEQNLNHDAMYWYRQDPGQGLRLIYYSQIVNDFQKGDIAEGYSVSREKKESFPLTVTSAQKNPTAFYLCASSPQDRRAGYTFGSGTRLTVV.

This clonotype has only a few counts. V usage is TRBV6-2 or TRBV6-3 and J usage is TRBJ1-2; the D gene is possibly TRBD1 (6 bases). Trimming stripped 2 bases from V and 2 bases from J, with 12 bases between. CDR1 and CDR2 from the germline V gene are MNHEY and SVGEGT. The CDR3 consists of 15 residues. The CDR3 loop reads CASSYGGGGNYGYTF. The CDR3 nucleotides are TGTGCCAGCAGTTACGGTGGTGGGGGCAACTATGGCTACACCTTC.

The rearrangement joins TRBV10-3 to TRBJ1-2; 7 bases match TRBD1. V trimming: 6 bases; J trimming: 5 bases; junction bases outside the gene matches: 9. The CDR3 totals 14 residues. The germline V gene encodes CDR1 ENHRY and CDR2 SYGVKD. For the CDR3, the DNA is TGTGCCATCAGGCAAAACAGGGGTCAATATGGCTACACCTTC. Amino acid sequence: CAIRQNRGQYGYTF.

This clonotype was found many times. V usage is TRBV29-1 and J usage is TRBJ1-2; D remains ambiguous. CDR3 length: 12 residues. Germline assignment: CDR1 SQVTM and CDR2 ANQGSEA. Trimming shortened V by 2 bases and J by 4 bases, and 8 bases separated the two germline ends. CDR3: CSVESVIYGYTF. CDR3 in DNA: TGCAGCGTTGAATCGGTGATCTATGGCTACACCTTC.

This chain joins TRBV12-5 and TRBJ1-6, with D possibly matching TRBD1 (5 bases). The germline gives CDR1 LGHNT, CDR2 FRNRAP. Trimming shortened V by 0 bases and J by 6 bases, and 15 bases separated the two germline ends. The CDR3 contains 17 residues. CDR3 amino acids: CASGLVRDSRPNSPLHF. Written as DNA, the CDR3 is TGTGCTAGTGGTTTGGTACGGGACTCTCGCCCTAATTCACCCCTCCACTTT.

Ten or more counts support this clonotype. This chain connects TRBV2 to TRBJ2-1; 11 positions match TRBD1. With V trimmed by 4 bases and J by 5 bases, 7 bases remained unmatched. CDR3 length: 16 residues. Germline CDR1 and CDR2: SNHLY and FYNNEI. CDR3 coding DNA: TGTGCCAGCAGTGCGGAGGCGGGACAGGGGGACAATGAGCAGTTCTTC. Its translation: CASSAEAGQGDNEQFF.

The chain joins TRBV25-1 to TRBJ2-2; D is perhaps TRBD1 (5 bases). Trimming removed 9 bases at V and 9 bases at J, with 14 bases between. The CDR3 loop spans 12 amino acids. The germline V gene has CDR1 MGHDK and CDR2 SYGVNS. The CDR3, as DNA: TGTGCCAGTGCCAGGGCCAACAGGGAGCTGTTTTTT. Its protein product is CASARANRELFF.